The 3 T cell receptor beta chains below were found in one sample sequenced in a study of radiotherapy plus CTLA-4 blockade in lung cancer. Only in-frame clones appear in the TCRdb table, and some are missing; sequencing was by immunoSEQ multiplex PCR. The table has fewer than 45,000 clones, around 85% seen once. The sample here was peripheral blood, taken from a patient treated with radiotherapy plus ipilimumab. The receptors originated from a human donor with non-small cell lung cancer who had stable disease on radiotherapy plus ipilimumab.

Comment on this clone: One end of the junction fails to match germline, which may point to a read error. This sequence joins TRBV2 and TRBJ1-1, with a weak D call TRBD1 (5 bases). The germline V gene encodes CDR1 SNHLY and CDR2 FYNNEI. The CDR3 has 15 residues. CDR3: CASTERRGSGTEAFF. CDR3 DNA sequence: TGTGCCAGCACTGAACGGAGGGGTTCGGGCACTGAAGCTTTCTTT.

On this clone itself: The final CDR3 position lacks the conserved phenylalanine or tryptophan, pointing to a likely read error. The limits of the CDR3 on the DNA are not certain, so only TCRdb's listed CDR3 is given. The chain uses TRBV5-4 and TRBJ2-3; the table's D gene call, TRBD2, was not cross checked with the DNA. CDR1 is SGHNT and CDR2 is YYREEE in the germline V gene (reference sequence). The CDR3 comprises 14 residues, both ends counted. The CDR3 loop reads CASSDAGSPLAVKY.

This clone has a single count. Other DNA sequences from this sample encode an identical CDR3 as well. The rearrangement links TRBV18 to TRBJ2-3; 11 nucleotides line up with TRBD2. Losses at the gene ends were 4 bases for V and 3 bases for J; bases not matched to a gene: 9. Per the germline V gene, CDR1 is KGHSH and CDR2 is LQKENI. The CDR3 runs 17 residues. In DNA form, the CDR3 reads TGTGCCAGCTCACTAGGGACTAGCGGACCTAGTACAGATACGCAGTATTTT. Amino acid sequence: CASSLGTSGPSTDTQYF.